The T cell receptor (beta chain) under discussion was sequenced for a study of T cell responses to AZD1222 COVID-19 vaccine. Sequencing was performed with immunoSEQ multiplex PCR; in TCRdb, only in-frame clones are kept and a portion is missing. The table includes 150,000 to 200,000 clones, roughly 88% detected once. Study-level results: The reported proportion of spike-specific TCRs targeting unmutated variant regions was nearly half. Clonal diversity was possibly underestimated, and the donors were mostly white British, with more females. Only 5 or 6 people who got AZD1222 tested seropositive at baseline. At 160-218 and 743-854, vaccine-associated CD4 TCRs were dominant, and they spanned spike.

CDR1 is SGDLS, CDR2 YYNGEE, per germline. With 0 bases removed from V and 4 bases from J, the gap between germline ends came to 10 bases. The CDR3 loop spans 14 amino acids. As regards this clone: Its cognate antigen is unknown.

The chain combines TRBV9 with TRBJ1-2; D uncertain. The source was peripheral blood, collected 28 days after the second AZD1222 dose. The receptor was derived from an adult who received the AZD1222 COVID-19 vaccine. CDR3: CASSVESGSYGYTF. CDR3 sequence (DNA): TGTGCCAGCAGCGTAGAGTCGGGTAGCTATGGCTACACCTTC.